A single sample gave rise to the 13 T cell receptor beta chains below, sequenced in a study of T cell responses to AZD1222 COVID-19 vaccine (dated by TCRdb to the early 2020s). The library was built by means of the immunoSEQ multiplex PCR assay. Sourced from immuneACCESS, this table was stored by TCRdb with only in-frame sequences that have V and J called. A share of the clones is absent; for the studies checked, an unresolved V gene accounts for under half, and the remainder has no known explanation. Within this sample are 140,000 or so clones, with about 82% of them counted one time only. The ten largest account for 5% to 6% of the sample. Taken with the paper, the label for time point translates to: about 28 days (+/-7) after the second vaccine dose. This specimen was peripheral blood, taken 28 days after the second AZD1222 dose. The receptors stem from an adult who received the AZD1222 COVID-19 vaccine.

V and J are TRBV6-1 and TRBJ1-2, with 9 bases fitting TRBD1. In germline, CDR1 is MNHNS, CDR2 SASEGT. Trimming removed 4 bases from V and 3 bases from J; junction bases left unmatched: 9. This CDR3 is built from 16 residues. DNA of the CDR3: TGTGCCAGCAGTGCTGGACAGGGGTTTCGGGACTATGGCTACACCTTC. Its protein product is CASSAGQGFRDYGYTF.

CDR3 coding DNA: TGTGCCACTTCCCCGGGACTTTCCATATACGAGCAGTACTTC. Protein product: CATSPGLSIYEQYF. The rearrangement joins TRBV27 to TRBJ2-7; D may be TRBD2 (6 bases). The CDR3 extends over 14 amino acids. Looked up from germline, CDR1 is MNHEY and CDR2 is SMNVEV (reference sequence). The ends were cut back, 10 bases at V and 4 bases at J, with 20 bases in the middle.

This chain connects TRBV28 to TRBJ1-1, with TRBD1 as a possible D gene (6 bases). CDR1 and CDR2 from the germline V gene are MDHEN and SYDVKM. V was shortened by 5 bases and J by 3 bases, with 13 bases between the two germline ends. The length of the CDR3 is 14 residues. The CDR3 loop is CASSDQYRDTEAFF. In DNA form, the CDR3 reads TGTGCCAGCAGTGACCAGTACAGGGACACTGAAGCTTTCTTT. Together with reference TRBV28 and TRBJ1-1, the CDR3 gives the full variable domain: DVKVTQSSRYLVKRTGEKVFLECVQDMDHENMFWYRQDPGLGLRLIYFSYDVKMKEKGDIPEGYSVSREKKERFSLILESASTNQTSMYLCASSDQYRDTEAFFGQGTRLTVV.

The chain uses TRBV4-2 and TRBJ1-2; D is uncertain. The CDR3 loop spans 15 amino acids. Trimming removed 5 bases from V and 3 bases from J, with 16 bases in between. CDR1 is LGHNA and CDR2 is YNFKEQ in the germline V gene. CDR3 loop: CASSWTPEGDYGYTF. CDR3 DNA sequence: TGTGCCAGCAGCTGGACGCCGGAGGGAGACTATGGCTACACCTTC.

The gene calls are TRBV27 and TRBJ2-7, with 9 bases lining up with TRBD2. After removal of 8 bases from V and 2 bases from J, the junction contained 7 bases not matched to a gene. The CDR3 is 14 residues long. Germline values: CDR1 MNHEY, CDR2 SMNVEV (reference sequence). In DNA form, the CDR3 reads TGTGCCAGCGGGAGGGGACTAGCTGCCTACGAGCAGTACTTC. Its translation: CASGRGLAAYEQYF.

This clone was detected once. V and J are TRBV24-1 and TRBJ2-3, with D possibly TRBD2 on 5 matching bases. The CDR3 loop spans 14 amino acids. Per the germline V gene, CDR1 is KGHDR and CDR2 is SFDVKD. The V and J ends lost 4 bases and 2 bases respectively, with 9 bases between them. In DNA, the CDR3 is TGTGCCACCAGTGACCGGGGTCTCACAGATACGCAGTATTTT. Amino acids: CATSDRGLTDTQYF.

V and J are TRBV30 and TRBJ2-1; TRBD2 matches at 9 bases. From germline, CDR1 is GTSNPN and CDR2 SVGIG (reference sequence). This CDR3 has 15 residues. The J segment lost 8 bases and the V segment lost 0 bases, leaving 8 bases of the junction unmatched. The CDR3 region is CAWSVGAGGMDEQFF. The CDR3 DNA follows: TGTGCCTGGAGTGTAGGAGCGGGAGGTATGGATGAGCAGTTCTTC.

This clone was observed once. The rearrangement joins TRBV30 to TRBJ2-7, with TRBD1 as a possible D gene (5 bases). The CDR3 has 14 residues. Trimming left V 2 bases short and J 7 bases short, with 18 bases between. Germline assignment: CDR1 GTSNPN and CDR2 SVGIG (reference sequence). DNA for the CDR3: TGTGCCTGGAGTACCAAGGGGATCCGATGGGAGCAGTACTTC. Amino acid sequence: CAWSTKGIRWEQYF.

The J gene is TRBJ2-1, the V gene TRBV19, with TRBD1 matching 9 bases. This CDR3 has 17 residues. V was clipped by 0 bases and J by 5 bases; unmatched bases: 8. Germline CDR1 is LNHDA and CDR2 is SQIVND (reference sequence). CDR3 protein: CASSIDNFWTGDNEQFF. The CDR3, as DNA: TGTGCCAGTAGTATAGATAATTTTTGGACAGGGGACAATGAGCAGTTCTTC.

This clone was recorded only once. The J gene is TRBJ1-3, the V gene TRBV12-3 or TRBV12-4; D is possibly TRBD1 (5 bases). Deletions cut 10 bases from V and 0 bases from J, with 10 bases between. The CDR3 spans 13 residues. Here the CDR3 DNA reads TGTGCCACCGGGGGGAGCTCTGGAAACACCATATATTTT. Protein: CATGGSSGNTIYF.

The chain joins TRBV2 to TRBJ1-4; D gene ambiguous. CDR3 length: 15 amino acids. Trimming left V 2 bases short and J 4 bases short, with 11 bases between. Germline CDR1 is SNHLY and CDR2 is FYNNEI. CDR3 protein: CASSEWRRDNEKLFF. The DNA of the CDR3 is TGTGCCAGCAGTGAATGGAGGCGGGATAATGAAAAACTGTTTTTT.

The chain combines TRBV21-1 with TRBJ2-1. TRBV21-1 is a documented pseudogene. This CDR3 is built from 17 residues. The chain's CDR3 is CASSKALYGPLDDEQFF. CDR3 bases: TGTGCCAGCAGCAAAGCGCTTTACGGGCCCCTGGATGATGAGCAGTTCTTC.

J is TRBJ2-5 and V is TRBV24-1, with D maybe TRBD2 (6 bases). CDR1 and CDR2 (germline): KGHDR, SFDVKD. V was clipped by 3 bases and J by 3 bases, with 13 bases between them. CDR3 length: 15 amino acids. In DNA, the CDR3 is TGTGCCACCAGTGATAGGGACGGACTAAAAGAGACCCAGTACTTC. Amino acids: CATSDRDGLKETQYF.